The entry below gives a single T cell receptor beta chain sequence along with its context. Separate cDNA molecules received unique molecular identifiers, which the library attached to them. TCRdb redid the calling of the reads with MiXCR, one entry per CDR3 protein. The sample holds about 5,100 distinct CDR3 sequences; roughly 53% are singletons and the top ten take 4%. The CDR3 is made up of 15 amino acids. Germline V gene lookup returns CDR1 SNHLY and CDR2 FYNNEI. The ends were cut back, 6 bases at V and 0 bases at J, with 13 bases in the middle. The source of the sample is a study of human T cells and chemical hapten exposure. Specified treatment: therapeutic diphenylcyclopropenone sensitization with weekly scalp DPC.

The sequence came from an adult with alopecia areata. Some clones in this sample may be carry-over from other donors' samples. This table probably holds off-target reads from a library built for another chain. The rearrangement uses TRBV2 and TRBJ2-3; possible D gene TRBD2, 5 bases. The source was whole blood, collected before DPC sensitization or 2, 6, or about 24 weeks after (not recorded which). The chain's CDR3 is CASSAEGLSTDTQYF. As DNA, the CDR3 is TGTGCCAGCAGCGCAGAGGGTCTGAGCACAGATACGCAGTATTTT.